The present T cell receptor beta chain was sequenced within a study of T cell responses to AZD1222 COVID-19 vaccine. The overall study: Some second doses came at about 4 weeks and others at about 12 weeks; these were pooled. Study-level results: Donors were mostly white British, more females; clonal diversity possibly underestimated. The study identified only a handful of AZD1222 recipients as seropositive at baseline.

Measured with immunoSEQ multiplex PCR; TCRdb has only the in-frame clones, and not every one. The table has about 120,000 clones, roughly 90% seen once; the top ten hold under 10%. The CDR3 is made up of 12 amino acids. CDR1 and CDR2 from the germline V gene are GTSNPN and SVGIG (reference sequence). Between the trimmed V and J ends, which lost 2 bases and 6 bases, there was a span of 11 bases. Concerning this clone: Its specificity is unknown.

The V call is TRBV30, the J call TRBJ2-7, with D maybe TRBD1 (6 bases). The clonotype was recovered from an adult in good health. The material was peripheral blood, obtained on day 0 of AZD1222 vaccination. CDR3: CAWSSVGGEQYF. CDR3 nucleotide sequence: TGTGCCTGGAGTAGCGTAGGGGGCGAGCAGTACTTC. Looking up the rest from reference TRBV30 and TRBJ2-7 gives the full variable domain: SQTIHQWPATLVQPVGSPLSLECTVEGTSNPNLYWYRQAAGRGLQLLFYSVGIGQISSEVPQNLSASRPQDRQFILSSKKLLLSDSGFYLCAWSSVGGEQYFGPGTRLTVT.